This T cell receptor (beta chain) was captured by sequencing in a study of T cell changes during pregnancy in multiple sclerosis. The germline V and J ends were trimmed by 0 bases and 4 bases, with 9 bases remaining between them. Looked up from germline, CDR1 is MNHEY and CDR2 is SVGAGI. The CDR3 has 14 residues. Clones were read by immunoSEQ multiplex PCR, and TCRdb kept only the in-frame ones, dropping some. Seen here are about 67,000 clones, about 89% observed once, and the top ten hold under 1.5%. This clone was observed a few times. The sample consisted of peripheral blood, taken in the second trimester of pregnancy. The chain employs TRBV6-5 and TRBJ1-1, with D uncertain. The TCR comes from a female donor with multiple sclerosis, enrolled in a pregnancy study. CDR3 sequence reads: CASSYSTGSTEAFF. The CDR3 DNA reads TGTGCCAGCAGTTACTCGACCGGGAGCACTGAAGCTTTCTTT.